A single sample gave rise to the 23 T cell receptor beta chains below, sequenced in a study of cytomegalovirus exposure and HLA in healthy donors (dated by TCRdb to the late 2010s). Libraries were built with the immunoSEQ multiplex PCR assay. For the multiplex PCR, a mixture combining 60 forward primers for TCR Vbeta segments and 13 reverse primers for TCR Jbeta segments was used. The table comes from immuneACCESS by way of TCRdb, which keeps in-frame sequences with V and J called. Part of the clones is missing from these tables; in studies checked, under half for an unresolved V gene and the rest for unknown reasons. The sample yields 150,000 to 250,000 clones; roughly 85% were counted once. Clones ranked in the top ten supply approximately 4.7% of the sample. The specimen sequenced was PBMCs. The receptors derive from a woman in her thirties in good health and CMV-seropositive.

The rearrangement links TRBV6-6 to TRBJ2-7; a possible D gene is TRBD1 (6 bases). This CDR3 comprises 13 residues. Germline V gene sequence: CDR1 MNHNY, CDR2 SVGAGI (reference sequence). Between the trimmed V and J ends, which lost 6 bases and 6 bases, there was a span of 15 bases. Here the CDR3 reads CASSPYRATEQYF. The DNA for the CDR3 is TGTGCCAGCAGCCCTTACAGGGCTACCGAGCAGTACTTC.

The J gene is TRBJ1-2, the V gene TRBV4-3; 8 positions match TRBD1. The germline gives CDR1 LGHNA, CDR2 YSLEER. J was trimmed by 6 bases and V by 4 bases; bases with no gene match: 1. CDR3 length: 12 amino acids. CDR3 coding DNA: TGCGCCAGCAGCCCAGGGGGCCATGGCTACACCTTC. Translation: CASSPGGHGYTF.

The CDR3: CASSYRGGRDTQYF. Written as DNA, the CDR3 is TGTGCCAGCAGTTATAGAGGGGGCCGAGATACGCAGTATTTT. This sequence joins TRBV6-5 and TRBJ2-3; the match to TRBD1 covers 7 bases. This CDR3 is 14 amino acids long. The J segment lost 5 bases and the V segment lost 3 bases, leaving 5 bases of the junction unmatched. The germline CDR1 and CDR2 sequences are MNHEY and SVGAGI.

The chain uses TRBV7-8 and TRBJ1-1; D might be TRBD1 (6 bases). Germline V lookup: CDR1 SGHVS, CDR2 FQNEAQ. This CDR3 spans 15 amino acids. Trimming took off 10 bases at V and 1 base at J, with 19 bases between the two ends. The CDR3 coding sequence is TGTGCCACCAACCCAGGGGCGCGGTGGAACACTGAAGCTTTCTTT. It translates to CATNPGARWNTEAFF.

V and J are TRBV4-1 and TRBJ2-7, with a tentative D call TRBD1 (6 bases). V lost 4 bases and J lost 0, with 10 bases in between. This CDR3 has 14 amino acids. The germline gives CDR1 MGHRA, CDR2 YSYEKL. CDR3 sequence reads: CASSPPDSSYEQYF. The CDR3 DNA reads TGCGCCAGCAGCCCACCGGACAGCTCCTACGAGCAGTACTTC.

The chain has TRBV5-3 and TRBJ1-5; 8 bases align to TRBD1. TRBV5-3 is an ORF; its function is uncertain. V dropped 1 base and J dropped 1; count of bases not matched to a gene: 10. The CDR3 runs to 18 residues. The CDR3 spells CARSLCFGTGESNQPQHF. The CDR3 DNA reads TGTGCCAGAAGCTTGTGTTTCGGGACAGGAGAAAGCAATCAGCCCCAGCATTTT.

The chain's CDR3 is CASRPKGRRVGASPLHF. CDR3 bases: TGTGCCAGCAGGCCCAAGGGGCGGAGGGTTGGGGCTTCACCCCTCCACTTT. The chain links TRBV6-4 to TRBJ1-6, with D possibly matching TRBD1 (5 bases). The V gene lost 6 bases and the J gene lost 9 bases, with 24 bases spanning the gap. From germline, CDR1 is MRHNA and CDR2 SNTAGT. This CDR3 has 17 amino acids.

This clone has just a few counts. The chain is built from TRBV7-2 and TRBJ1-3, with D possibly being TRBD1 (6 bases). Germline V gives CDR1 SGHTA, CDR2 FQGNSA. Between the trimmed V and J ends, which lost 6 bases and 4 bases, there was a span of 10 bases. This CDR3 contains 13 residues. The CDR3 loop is CASREGGGNTIYF. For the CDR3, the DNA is TGTGCCAGCAGGGAGGGGGGGGGAAACACCATATATTTT.

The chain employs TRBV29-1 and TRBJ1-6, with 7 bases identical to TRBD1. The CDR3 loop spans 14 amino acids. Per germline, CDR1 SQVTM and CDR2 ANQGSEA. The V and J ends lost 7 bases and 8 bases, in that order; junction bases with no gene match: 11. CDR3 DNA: TGCAGCGACGTTGGTCAGGGGGTTGATTCACCCCTCCACTTT. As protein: CSDVGQGVDSPLHF.

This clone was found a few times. This chain's CDR3 is CASSREPGNEQFF. Here the CDR3 DNA reads TGTGCCAGCAGCCGGGAACCGGGCAATGAGCAGTTCTTC. The V gene is TRBV6-1, the J gene TRBJ2-1; D is possibly TRBD2 (5 bases). This CDR3 spans 13 amino acids. The ends were cut back, 6 bases at V and 6 bases at J, with 12 bases in the middle. Germline V gene data show CDR1 as MNHNS and CDR2 as SASEGT.

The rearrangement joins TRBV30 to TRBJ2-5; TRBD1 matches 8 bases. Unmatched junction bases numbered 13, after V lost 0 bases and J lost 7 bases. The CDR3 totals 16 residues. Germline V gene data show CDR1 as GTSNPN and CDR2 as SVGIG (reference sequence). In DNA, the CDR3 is TGTGCCTGGAGTGTTCTCCCCGCAGGGGGCAGGGGGACCCAGTACTTC. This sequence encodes CAWSVLPAGGRGTQYF.

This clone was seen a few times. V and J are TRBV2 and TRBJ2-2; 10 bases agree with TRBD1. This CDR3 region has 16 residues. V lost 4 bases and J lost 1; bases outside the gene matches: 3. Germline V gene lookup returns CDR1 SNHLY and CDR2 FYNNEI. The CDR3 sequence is CASSGQGARNTGELFF. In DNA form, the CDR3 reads TGTGCCAGCAGTGGACAGGGGGCGAGGAACACCGGGGAGCTGTTTTTT.

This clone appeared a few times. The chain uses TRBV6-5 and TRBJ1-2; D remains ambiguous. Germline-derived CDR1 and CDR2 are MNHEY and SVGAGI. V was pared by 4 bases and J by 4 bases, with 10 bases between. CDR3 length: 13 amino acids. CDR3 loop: CASSSEPVYGYTF. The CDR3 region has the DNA TGTGCCAGCAGTTCCGAACCGGTCTATGGCTACACCTTC.

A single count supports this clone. The CDR3 protein is CASSGGDSGNTIYF. Written as DNA, the CDR3 is TGTGCCAGCAGCGGGGGCGACTCTGGAAACACCATATATTTT. The genes are TRBV11-3 and TRBJ1-3; D perhaps matches TRBD1 (6 bases). The CDR3 runs 14 residues. The V end lost 5 bases, the J end lost 0 bases, and 8 bases lay between the germline ends. CDR1 is SGHNT, CDR2 YENEEA, per germline.

CDR3 sequence reads: CASSQNSGTTRPEAFF. In DNA, the CDR3 is TGTGCCAGCAGCCAGAATTCCGGGACAACGCGCCCGGAAGCTTTCTTT. This rearrangement joins TRBV7-2 to TRBJ1-1; tentatively, D is TRBD1 (6 bases). The CDR3 spans 16 residues. V was clipped by 5 bases and J by 8 bases, with 24 bases between them. Germline lookup yields CDR1 SGHTA and CDR2 FQGNSA. Looking up the rest from reference TRBV7-2 and TRBJ1-1 gives the full variable domain: GAGVSQSPSNKVTEKGKDVELRCDPISGHTALYWYRQSLGQGLEFLIYFQGNSAPDKSGLPSDRFSAERTGGSVSTLTIQRTQQEDSAVYLCASSQNSGTTRPEAFFGQGTRLTVV.

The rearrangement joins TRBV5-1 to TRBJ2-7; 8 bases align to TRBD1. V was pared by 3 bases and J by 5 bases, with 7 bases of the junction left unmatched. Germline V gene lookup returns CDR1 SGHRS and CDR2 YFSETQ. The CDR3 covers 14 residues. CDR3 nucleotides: TGCGCCAGCAGCTCTCTGGACAGGGTCGACGAGCAGTACTTC. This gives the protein CASSSLDRVDEQYF. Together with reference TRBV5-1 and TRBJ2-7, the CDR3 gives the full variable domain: KAGVTQTPRYLIKTRGQQVTLSCSPISGHRSVSWYQQTPGQGLQFLFEYFSETQRNKGNFPGRFSGRQFSNSRSEMNVSTLELGDSALYLCASSSLDRVDEQYFGPGTRLTVT.

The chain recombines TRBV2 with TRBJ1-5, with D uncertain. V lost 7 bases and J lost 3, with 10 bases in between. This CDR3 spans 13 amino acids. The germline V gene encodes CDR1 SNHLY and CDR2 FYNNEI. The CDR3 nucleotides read TGTGCCAGCATTAAAGAGTTCAATCAGCCCCAGCATTTT. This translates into CASIKEFNQPQHF. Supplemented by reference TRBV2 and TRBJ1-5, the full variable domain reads EPEVTQTPSHQVTQMGQEVILRCVPISNHLYFYWYRQILGQKVEFLVSFYNNEISEKSEIFDDQFSVERPDGSNFTLKIRSTKLEDSAMYFCASIKEFNQPQHFGDGTRLSIL.

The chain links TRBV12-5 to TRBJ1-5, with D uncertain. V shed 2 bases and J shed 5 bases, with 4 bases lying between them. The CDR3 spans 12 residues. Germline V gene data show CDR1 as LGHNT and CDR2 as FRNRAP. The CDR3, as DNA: TGTGCTAGTGGTTTGAACTATCAGCCCCAGCATTTT. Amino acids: CASGLNYQPQHF.

CDR3 DNA sequence: TGTGCCAGCAGGAAGCTAGCGGGAGGCAATGAGCAGTTCTTC. This sequence encodes CASRKLAGGNEQFF. The chain employs TRBV6-6 and TRBJ2-1, with 11 bases identical to TRBD2. The CDR3 spans 14 residues. The germline gives CDR1 MNHNY, CDR2 SVGAGI (reference sequence). Trimming took 6 bases from V and 6 from J; bases not matched to a gene: 4.

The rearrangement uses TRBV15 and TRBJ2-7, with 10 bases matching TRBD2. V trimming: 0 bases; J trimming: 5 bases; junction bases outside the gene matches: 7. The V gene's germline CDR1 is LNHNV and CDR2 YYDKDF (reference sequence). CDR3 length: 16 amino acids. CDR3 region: CATSRDGAGGPDEQYF. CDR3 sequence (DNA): TGTGCCACCAGCAGAGATGGAGCGGGGGGGCCTGACGAGCAGTACTTC.

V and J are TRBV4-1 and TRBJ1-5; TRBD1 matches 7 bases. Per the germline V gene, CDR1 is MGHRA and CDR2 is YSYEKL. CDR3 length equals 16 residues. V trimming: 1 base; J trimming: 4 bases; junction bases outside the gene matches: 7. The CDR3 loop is CASSQGTGDVNQPQHF. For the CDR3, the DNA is TGCGCCAGCAGCCAAGGCACAGGGGATGTTAATCAGCCCCAGCATTTT.

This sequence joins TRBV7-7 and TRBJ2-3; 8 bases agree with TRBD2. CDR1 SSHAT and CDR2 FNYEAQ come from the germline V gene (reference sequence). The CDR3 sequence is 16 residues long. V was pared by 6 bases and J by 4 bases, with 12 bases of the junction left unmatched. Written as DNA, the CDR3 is TGTGCCAGCAGGATTTTTCGGGGGGGGCCGGCAGATACGCAGTATTTT. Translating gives CASRIFRGGPADTQYF.

The CDR3 protein is CASSSTGGTQPQHF. The CDR3 DNA follows: TGTGCCAGCAGTTCAACAGGGGGCACTCAGCCCCAGCATTTT. The chain uses TRBV6-6 and TRBJ1-5; 9 nucleotides line up with TRBD1. Germline V gene sequence: CDR1 MNHNY, CDR2 SVGAGI (reference sequence). The CDR3 consists of 14 residues. The V segment lost 4 bases and the J segment 6 bases; nucleotides outside the gene matches: 4.